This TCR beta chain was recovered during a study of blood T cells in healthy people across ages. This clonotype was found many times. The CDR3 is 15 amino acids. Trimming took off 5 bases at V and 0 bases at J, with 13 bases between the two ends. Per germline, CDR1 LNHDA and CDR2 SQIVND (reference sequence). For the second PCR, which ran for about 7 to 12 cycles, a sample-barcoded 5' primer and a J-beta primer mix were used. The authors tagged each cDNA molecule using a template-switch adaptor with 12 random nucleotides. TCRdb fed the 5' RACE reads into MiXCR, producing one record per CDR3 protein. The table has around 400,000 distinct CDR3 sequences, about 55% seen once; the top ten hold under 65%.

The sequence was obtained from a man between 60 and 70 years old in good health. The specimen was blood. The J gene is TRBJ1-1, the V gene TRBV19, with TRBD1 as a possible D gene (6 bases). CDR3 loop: CASSSRTELNTEAFF. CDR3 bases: TGTGCCAGTAGTTCCCGGACAGAACTGAACACTGAAGCTTTCTTT.